This T cell receptor beta chain was identified in a study of blood T cells in healthy people across ages. Together with a sample-barcoded 5' primer, a J-beta primer mix was included in a second PCR lasting roughly 6 to 12 cycles. Via MiXCR, TCRdb re-called the 5' RACE reads, giving one row per CDR3 protein. The data contain roughly 900,000 distinct CDR3 sequences, 25% to 30% of them seen just once; the ten biggest clones take up about 18%. This clonotype appeared a few times. Each donor was a healthy Caucasian individual from Russia, aged roughly 6 to 100. Germline CDR1 LGHDT, CDR2 YNNKEL (reference sequence). The V and J ends lost 1 base and 1 base respectively, with 7 bases between them. The CDR3 is 14 residues long.

Sequencing was carried out using blood. This clonotype was obtained from a woman older than 75 in good health. The chain employs TRBV3-1 and TRBJ1-1; TRBD1 might be the D (6 bases). The CDR3 DNA follows: TGTGCCAGCAGCCAAGGGACAGAGAACACTGAAGCTTTCTTT. Its protein product is CASSQGTENTEAFF.